This entry describes one T cell receptor beta chain. This clonotype was counted only a few times. No cognate antigen has been identified for it. The record has no base qualities; no much larger clone is one base away. The library was made by PCR. The sequencing machine was an Illumina HiSeq 4000. Bulk TCR libraries were prepared as previously described, using TCR primers listed in Table S5. Purification of total RNA was performed with the Qiagen AllPrep DNA/RNA kit. Before analysis, reads from multiple sequencing runs of one library were combined. The paper's data handling went like this. Reads were retained only if an exact TCR constant sequence was present, and the retained reads were trimmed to 150 nt and grouped according to their 12-nt molecular barcodes. Reads within each barcode group were sub-clustered using a 15% Levenshtein threshold, and quality-weighted consensus sequences were constructed for each RNA molecule. Non-functional sequences were discarded, and so were lower-count sequences lying one edit away from another sequence. Based on a fit of two negative binomial distributions, barcode sub-clusters having less than 20% of the maximum read count were discarded. In TCRdb, the public reads were trimmed at Q25 with fastp and aligned with MiXCR, with productive beta chains retained. Records with the same CDR3 protein are collapsed into one entry carrying the most frequent genes and DNA. TCRdb's processing, not the authors', yielded these V and J calls. Here the sample has about 640,000 distinct CDR3 sequences; 15% to 20% occur a single time. Roughly 0.85% of the sample is in the top ten clones.

The data originate from a study of molecular identifiers for immune sequencing clone quantification (dated by TCRdb to the late 2010s). Some background on the complete study: For a replicate experiment, RNA from around 18,000 or 91,000 naive CD8 T cells was divided into five aliquots, and four of the five aliquots were sequenced. The study was a methods study using CD8 T cells to benchmark molecular-identifier clustering-based TCR repertoire sequencing (MIDCIRS) and TCR RNA copy counting.

Naive CD8 T cell libraries were made from around 18,000 to 910,000 sorted cells using 10%, 30% or 50% of purified RNA. Naive CD8 T cells, defined as CD8+CD4-CCR7+CD45RA+, were FACS-sorted into RLT Plus buffer on a BD FACSAria II. To test detection sensitivity, Jurkat RNA equivalent to approximately nine TCR copies was spiked into samples of roughly 18,000-1,100,000 naive CD8 T cells. CD8 T cells were enriched with RosetteSep CD8+ T Cell Enrichment Cocktail and Ficoll-Paque, followed by ACK red cell lysis. General conclusions and limits of the study: About 3 recovered TCR RNA copies per cell were obtained by modeling, versus approximately 9 by digital PCR, implying a capture efficiency of 25% to 30%. Highly expanded clone sizes could be underestimated if identical TCR molecules share a barcode. The naive libraries included spiked-in Jurkat TCR RNA (roughly nine copies' worth), and this RNA is not part of the donor repertoire. When barcode sub-clustering was not used, chimeric consensus sequences inflated TCR diversity, with chimeras reaching as high as 47%. Even against a background of some 1 million naive CD8 T cells, spiked-in Jurkat TCR RNA amounting to a single cell's worth was reported to be detectable. Clones above 20 RNA copies held over 99% of molecules in CMV-specific effector cells but under 1% in naive cells.

Taken from cysteine to phenylalanine, the CDR3 has 16 residues. Only the CDR3 DNA stays, 48 bases, in frame from base 1. CDR1 SGHDT and CDR2 YYEEEE are derived from the germline V gene. Deletion took 3 bases off V and 5 bases off J, with a span of 15 bases between the germline ends. This TCR came from a human donor in good health. Some libraries in this study had Jurkat cell RNA spiked in. The V gene is TRBV5-6 and the J gene is TRBJ1-6, and the D gene may be TRBD1, 5 bases matching. Sequenced material: naive CD8+ T cells from blood, with Jurkat cell RNA spiked in. The cell subset or site label for this specimen denotes: FACS-sorted CD8+CD4-CCR7+CD45RA+ naive T cells. The DNA sequence is TGTGCCAGCAGCTACTTCACCGCAGGGAATAATTCACCCCTCCACTTT. Translated, this is CASSYFTAGNNSPLHF.